This TCR beta chain was sequenced for a study of post-analysis software for immune sequencing data. The overall study: As for disease course, relapsing-remitting, secondary progressive and progressive-relapsing multiple sclerosis were all included.

Unique molecular identifiers were present in the TCR beta cDNA libraries. Roughly 0.5 million cDNA molecules were obtained from around 0.96 to 9.9 million T cells. TCRdb itself ran the PCR reads through MiXCR, one entry per CDR3 protein. The repertoire has approximately 160,000 distinct CDR3 sequences, around 30% of them found once; the top ten carry approximately 1.4%. CDR1 is MDHEN and CDR2 is SYDVKM in the germline V gene. The CDR3 loop spans 12 amino acids. V dropped 6 bases and J dropped 0 bases, with 5 bases sitting between them. Whole-study findings and limits: Higher frequency in patients than in controls was seen for about five TRBV segments, with TRBV5-6, TRBV5-1 and TRBV20-1 among them. The authors found that F measure strongly co-clustered same-batch samples. A significant reduction in normalized Chao1 diversity was observed in multiple sclerosis patients versus controls.

As regards this clonotype: Its cognate antigen is unknown.

The V call is TRBV28, the J call TRBJ1-2, with a possible D match to TRBD1 (5 bases). What was sequenced was blood. This clonotype originated in a girl aged 10 to 17 with multiple sclerosis. This chain's CDR3 is CASRTANYGYTF. DNA for the CDR3: TGTGCCAGCAGGACAGCTAACTATGGCTACACCTTC.